This TCR beta chain was sequenced for a study of blood T cells in healthy people across ages. It was with a sample-barcoded 5' primer and a J-beta primer mix that a second PCR of roughly 7 to 12 cycles was run. MiXCR was run by TCRdb on the 5' RACE reads, yielding one entry per CDR3 protein. In the table there are fewer than 800,000 distinct CDR3 sequences, roughly 25% of which are singletons. This CDR3 comprises 14 residues. Germline CDR1 is SGHAT and CDR2 is FQNNGV. Trimming pared 2 bases from V and 11 bases from J, leaving 18 bases between. This clonotype appeared a few times. The same data also contributed to another study, on T cells of mothers and their children. From that study: RNA that had been extracted went wholly into cDNA synthesis, at roughly 1.6 ug per 15 ul.

The clonotype was recovered from a boy aged 5-17 years in good health. This chain joins TRBV11-2 and TRBJ2-5, with D possibly called TRBD1 or TRBD2 (5 bases each). Sequenced input: blood. In DNA, the CDR3 is TGTGCCAGCAGCTTATTAGTTGGGGGTGGAGAGCAGTACTTC. Amino acid sequence: CASSLLVGGGEQYF. Using reference TRBV11-2 and TRBJ2-5 for the parts outside the CDR3, the full variable domain is EAGVAQSPRYKIIEKRQSVAFWCNPISGHATLYWYQQILGQGPKLLIQFQNNGVVDDSQLPKDRFSAERLKGVDSTLKIQPAKLEDSAVYLCASSLLVGGGEQYFGPGTRLLVL.